The 18 T cell receptor beta chains listed next were all sequenced from one sample in a study of cytomegalovirus exposure and HLA in healthy donors. 13 Jbeta primers and 60 Vbeta primers were used for the PCR. Sequenced by immunoSEQ multiplex PCR; TCRdb stores in-frame clones only, minus some. Of some 140,000 clones in the sample, less than 80% were seen once. The sample consisted of PBMCs. The receptors were sampled from a man aged 45-65 years in good health and CMV-seropositive.

The rearrangement joins TRBV6-1 to TRBJ1-5; TRBD1 is a possible D gene (5 bases). CDR1 MNHNS and CDR2 SASEGT come from the germline V gene. The CDR3 covers 16 residues. Trimming pared 2 bases from V and 2 bases from J, leaving 13 bases between. CDR3 residues: CASSEISGSGNQPQHF. The DNA of the CDR3 is TGTGCCAGCAGTGAAATCTCAGGGTCGGGCAATCAGCCCCAGCATTTT.

This clone was picked up one time. Other DNA sequences in the same sample also yield this CDR3. The CDR3 DNA is TGCGCCAGCAGCCTAGGACAGGGGGGAACTGAAGCTTTCTTT. Protein: CASSLGQGGTEAFF. V gene TRBV5-1 combines with J gene TRBJ1-1; 10 bases agree with TRBD1. Germline assignment: CDR1 SGHRS and CDR2 YFSETQ. Germline trimming cut 4 bases from V and 5 bases from J; bases unmatched to any gene: 5. This CDR3 is 14 amino acids long. The full variable domain, in which reference TRBV5-1 and TRBJ1-1 provide the parts outside the CDR3, is KAGVTQTPRYLIKTRGQQVTLSCSPISGHRSVSWYQQTPGQGLQFLFEYFSETQRNKGNFPGRFSGRQFSNSRSEMNVSTLELGDSALYLCASSLGQGGTEAFFGQGTRLTVV.

CDR3 amino acids: CAISGTSSGANVLTF. CDR3 sequence (DNA): TGTGCCATCAGTGGCACTAGTTCGGGGGCCAACGTCCTGACTTTC. V gene TRBV10-3 combines with J gene TRBJ2-6; TRBD2 might be the D (5 bases). Trimming removed 4 bases at V and 4 bases at J, with 11 bases between. Looked up from germline, CDR1 is ENHRY and CDR2 is SYGVKD. CDR3 length equals 15 residues.

The chain joins TRBV6-5 to TRBJ1-1, with D unresolved. The germline CDR1 and CDR2 sequences are MNHEY and SVGAGI. The length of the CDR3 is 14 residues. The ends were cut back, 5 bases at V and 1 base at J, with 11 bases in the middle. The CDR3 DNA reads as TGTGCCAGCAGTCTGGCCCCAGGGAACACTGAAGCTTTCTTT. Amino acid sequence: CASSLAPGNTEAFF.

J is TRBJ2-3 and V is TRBV19, with 10 bases lining up with TRBD1. The CDR3 covers 16 residues. V shed 5 bases, J shed 0 bases, and the junction held 5 bases outside the gene matches. Germline CDR1 is LNHDA and CDR2 is SQIVND (reference sequence). CDR3 protein: CASSVLGQGSTDTQYF. The CDR3 DNA reads as TGTGCCAGTAGTGTTTTGGGACAGGGGAGCACAGATACGCAGTATTTT. Full variable domain (remainder filled in from reference TRBV19 and TRBJ2-3): DGGITQSPKYLFRKEGQNVTLSCEQNLNHDAMYWYRQDPGQGLRLIYYSQIVNDFQKGDIAEGYSVSREKKESFPLTVTSAQKNPTAFYLCASSVLGQGSTDTQYFGPGTRLTVL.

This rearrangement joins TRBV6-1 to TRBJ1-1, with 7 bases lining up with TRBD1. This CDR3 region has 15 residues. Germline assignment: CDR1 MNHNS and CDR2 SASEGT. J lost 2 bases, V lost 6 bases, and 9 bases had no gene match. Here the CDR3 reads CASRRQGQQNTEAFF. The CDR3 DNA sequence: TGTGCCAGCAGGAGACAGGGTCAACAAAACACTGAAGCTTTCTTT.

This rearrangement joins TRBV11-2 to TRBJ1-1, with no clear D. The CDR3 runs 13 residues. With 1 base removed from V and 3 bases from J, the gap between germline ends came to 6 bases. Germline V lookup: CDR1 SGHAT, CDR2 FQNNGV. The CDR3 region has the DNA TGTGCCAGCAGCTTAGTCACATACACTGAAGCTTTCTTT. It yields the protein CASSLVTYTEAFF.

The chain is built from TRBV6-5 and TRBJ1-2, with 11 bases matching TRBD1. The CDR3 extends over 16 amino acids. Per the germline V gene, CDR1 is MNHEY and CDR2 is SVGAGI. V gave up 4 bases and J gave up 5 bases; unmatched junction bases: 9. This CDR3 reads CASSSPSGQGVYGYTF. CDR3 nucleotide sequence: TGTGCCAGCAGTTCCCCCTCGGGACAGGGGGTTTATGGCTACACCTTC.

V and J are TRBV5-1 and TRBJ1-1, with D possibly TRBD1 on 5 matching bases. The CDR3 has 14 amino acids. Trimming left V 0 bases short and J 3 bases short, with 9 bases between. Germline lookup yields CDR1 SGHRS and CDR2 YFSETQ. CDR3 amino acids: CASSLGAGDTEAFF. The DNA for the CDR3 is TGCGCCAGCAGCTTGGGCGCGGGGGACACTGAAGCTTTCTTT.

The rearrangement joins TRBV19 to TRBJ2-7; a possible D gene is TRBD2 (6 bases). There are 13 residues in the CDR3. Germline assignment: CDR1 LNHDA and CDR2 SQIVND (reference sequence). Trimming cost V 3 bases and J 5 bases, with 11 bases left between them. In DNA, the CDR3 is TGTGCCAGTAGTATCCCAGGGAGGCACGAGCAGTACTTC. Its protein product is CASSIPGRHEQYF.

The rearrangement uses TRBV5-4 and TRBJ2-5; the match to TRBD1 covers 8 bases. CDR3 length: 15 residues. The ends lost 4 bases at V and 2 bases at J; junction bases unmatched: 7. Germline CDR1 is SGHNT and CDR2 is YYREEE (reference sequence). In DNA form, the CDR3 reads TGTGCCAGCAGCCCGGAATACAGGGGGCAAGAGACCCAGTACTTC. This encodes CASSPEYRGQETQYF.

As for this clone: The junction and the germline gene differ at one end; a read error may be behind it. CDR3 region: CASSSDYAYTF. In nucleotides, the CDR3 is TGTGCCAGCAGTTCGGACTATGCCTACACCTTC. The chain combines TRBV6-6 with TRBJ1-2; D ambiguous. This CDR3 has 11 amino acids. Germline V gene lookup returns CDR1 MNHNY and CDR2 SVGAGI (reference sequence).

A note on this clone: This specimen includes other DNA sequences encoding the same CDR3. The chain has TRBV5-4 and TRBJ2-7; TRBD2 might be the D (6 bases). Germline values: CDR1 SGHNT, CDR2 YYREEE (reference sequence). The CDR3 spans 14 residues. V lost 0 bases to trimming and J lost 0 bases, with 7 bases between them. The DNA for the CDR3 is TGTGCCAGCAGCTTGGCCGGGGGCTCCTACGAGCAGTACTTC. Translating gives CASSLAGGSYEQYF.

Here the CDR3 reads CASKPGEAQNTEAFF. CDR3 bases: TGTGCCAGTAAACCAGGGGAAGCGCAGAACACTGAAGCTTTCTTT. This chain connects TRBV19 to TRBJ1-1, with a weak D call TRBD1 (6 bases). Germline V gives CDR1 LNHDA, CDR2 SQIVND (reference sequence). Deletions cut 7 bases from V and 1 base from J, with 16 bases between. CDR3 size: 15 residues.

The chain couples TRBV4-1 to TRBJ2-2; 11 bases align to TRBD1. The CDR3 is 15 amino acids. Unmatched junction bases numbered 5, after V lost 1 base and J lost 10 bases. Germline values: CDR1 MGHRA, CDR2 YSYEKL. CDR3 nucleotides: TGCGCCAGCAGCCAAGCACGGACAGGGGGCGCGGAGCTGTTTTTT. Protein: CASSQARTGGAELFF.

The chain employs TRBV2 and TRBJ1-3; possibly TRBD1 for D (6 bases). This CDR3 spans 17 amino acids. V gave up 8 bases and J gave up 3 bases, with 23 bases separating them. Germline V gene lookup returns CDR1 SNHLY and CDR2 FYNNEI. CDR3 loop: CASLRGGGRAGGNTIYF. In DNA, the CDR3 is TGTGCCAGCCTCCGAGGGGGGGGCAGGGCTGGTGGAAACACCATATATTTT.

The gene calls are TRBV29-1 and TRBJ1-1; a possible D gene is TRBD1 (6 bases). CDR3 length: 13 amino acids. Trimming left V 7 bases short and J 0 bases short, with 12 bases between. Germline V CDR1 and CDR2: SQVTM, ANQGSEA. The CDR3 loop reads CSATGTMNTEAFF. DNA of the CDR3: TGCAGCGCCACCGGGACAATGAACACTGAAGCTTTCTTT.

The rearrangement uses TRBV6-6 and TRBJ1-6, with a possible D match to TRBD1 (5 bases). The CDR3 consists of 15 residues. CDR1 and CDR2 (germline): MNHNY, SVGAGI (reference sequence). Between the trimmed V and J ends, which lost 4 bases and 6 bases, there was a span of 13 bases. The CDR3 spells CASSSSGGANSPLHF. The CDR3 DNA reads TGTGCCAGCAGTTCCTCGGGCGGGGCTAATTCACCCCTCCACTTT.